The present T cell receptor beta chain was sequenced within a study of blood T cell repertoires in COVID-19. Study at large: From the United States, Italy and Spain came samples of acute and convalescent COVID-19. From T cells, B-cell-depleted T cells, or PBMCs came the material, which was cDNA or gDNA.

Under the authors' procedure: Estimation of nucleated cell counts relied on the amplification of reference gene primers. Libraries were prepared by immunoSEQ multiplex PCR; TCRdb keeps only in-frame clonotypes and omits some of them. The V and J calls and clone size come from that table; D and trimming were worked out from the DNA. The table includes about 150,000 clones, around 80% detected once. This CDR3 is built from 15 residues. J was trimmed by 4 bases and V by 5 bases; bases with no gene match: 7. Per the germline V gene, CDR1 is SEHNR and CDR2 is FQNEAQ (reference sequence). This sequence was found in a woman in her seventies who had recovered from COVID-19. The rearrangement uses TRBV7-9 and TRBJ1-2; 10 bases agree with TRBD1. The sample taken for sequencing was peripheral blood. CDR3 protein: CASSPGGTGVYGYTF. DNA for the CDR3: TGTGCCAGCAGCCCCGGGGGGACAGGGGTCTATGGCTACACCTTC.